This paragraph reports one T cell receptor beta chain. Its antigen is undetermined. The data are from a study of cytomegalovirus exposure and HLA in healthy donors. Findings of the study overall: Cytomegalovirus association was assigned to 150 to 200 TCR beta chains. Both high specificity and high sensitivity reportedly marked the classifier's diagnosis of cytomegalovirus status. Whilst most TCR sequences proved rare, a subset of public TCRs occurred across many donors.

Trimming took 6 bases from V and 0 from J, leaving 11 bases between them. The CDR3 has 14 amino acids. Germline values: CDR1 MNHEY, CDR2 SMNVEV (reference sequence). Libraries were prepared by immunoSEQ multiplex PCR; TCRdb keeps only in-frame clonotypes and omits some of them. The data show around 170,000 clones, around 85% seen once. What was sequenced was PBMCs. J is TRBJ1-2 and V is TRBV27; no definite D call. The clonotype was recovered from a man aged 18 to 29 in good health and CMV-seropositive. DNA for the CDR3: TGTGCCAGCAGAGAGGCCCTGCCTAACTATGGCTACACCTTC. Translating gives CASREALPNYGYTF.